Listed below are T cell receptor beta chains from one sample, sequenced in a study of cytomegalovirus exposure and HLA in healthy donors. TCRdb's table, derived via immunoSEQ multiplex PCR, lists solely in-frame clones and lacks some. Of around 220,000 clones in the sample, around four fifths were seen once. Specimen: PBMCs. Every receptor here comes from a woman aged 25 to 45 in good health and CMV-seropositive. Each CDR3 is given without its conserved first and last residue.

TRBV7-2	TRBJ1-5	ASSLERDQPQH
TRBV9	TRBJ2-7	ASSRGLSYEQY
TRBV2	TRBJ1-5	ASSDGTHSNQPQH
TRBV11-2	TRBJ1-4	ASSSQGGRAHSEKLF
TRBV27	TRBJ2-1	ASRSSVSEQF
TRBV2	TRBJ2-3	ASSRQAGGDTQY
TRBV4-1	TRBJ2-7	ASSPLSGSSYEQY
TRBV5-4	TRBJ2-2	ASSFDTGELF
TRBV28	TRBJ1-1	ASTTGDKKNTEAF
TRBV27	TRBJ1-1	ASSLMGGNTEAF
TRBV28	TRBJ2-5	ASSLSSGSRETQY
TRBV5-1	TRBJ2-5	ASSLGLDLETQY
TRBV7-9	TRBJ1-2	ASSLAGQGPDVSYGYT
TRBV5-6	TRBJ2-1	ASSLSPRLAGGYNEQF
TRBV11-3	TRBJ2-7	ASSMTGTADEQY
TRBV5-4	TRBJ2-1	ASSYGTEHEQF
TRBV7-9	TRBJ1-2	ASSYRGHGYT
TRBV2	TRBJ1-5	ASSETLNPFQPQH
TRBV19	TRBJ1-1	ASSMGSTEAF
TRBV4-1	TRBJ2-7	ASSHAGLRDNLFNEQY
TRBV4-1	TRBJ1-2	ASSQTGIWGYT
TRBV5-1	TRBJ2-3	ASSLDSGPPTQY
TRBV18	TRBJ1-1	ASSPPTVNTEAF
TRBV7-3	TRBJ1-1	ASSLNGLNTEAF
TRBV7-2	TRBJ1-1	ASSRTGQNTEAF
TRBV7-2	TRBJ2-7	ASSLGSGDYEQY
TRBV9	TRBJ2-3	ASSVGWDYTDTQY
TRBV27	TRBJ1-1	ASSLRDRGTEAF
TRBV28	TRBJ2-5	ASRQPGQGEETQY
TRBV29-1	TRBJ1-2	SVEDQGRFTDSYGYT
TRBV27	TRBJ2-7	ASSFNSRENRYEQY
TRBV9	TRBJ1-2	ASSDGTSYGYT
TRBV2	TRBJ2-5	ASRWGQETQY
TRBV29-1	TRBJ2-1	SVVSADMSSYNEQF
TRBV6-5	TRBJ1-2	ATMDRDYGYT
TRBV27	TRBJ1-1	ASSLAGLNTEAF
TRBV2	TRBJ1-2	ASSESMGIYGYT